Listed below are T cell receptor beta chains from one sample, sequenced in a study of shared clonotypes between healthy human individuals. Using immunoSEQ multiplex PCR, the repertoire was profiled, and TCRdb retains in-frame clones only, with some absent. Here the sample spans 2 million to 2.5 million clones, just under 95% being singletons. Specimen: naive CD4+ T cells from PBMCs. These TCRs come from a man between 18 and 29 years old in good health. Some clones in this sample may be carry-over from other donors' samples. CDR3s include the opening cysteine and the closing phenylalanine or tryptophan. A D gene is named only where the DNA matches it firmly. The listing skips clone size in some rows; elsewhere it reads once, few, many or a size class.

clone_size: .
v_call: TRBV29-1
d_call: .
j_call: TRBJ2-3
cdr3_aa: CSVEDQLDTQYF
cdr3_nt: TGCAGCGTCGAGGACCAACTAGATACGCAGTATTTT

clone_size: .
v_call: TRBV9
d_call: .
j_call: TRBJ1-2
cdr3_aa: CASSVGGQNYGYTF
cdr3_nt: TGTGCCAGCAGCGTAGGAGGGCAGAACTATGGCTACACCTTC

clone_size: .
v_call: TRBV28
d_call: .
j_call: TRBJ2-6
cdr3_aa: CASSTGSAGANVLTF
cdr3_nt: TGTGCCAGCAGCACGGGTTCCGCTGGGGCCAACGTCCTGACTTTC

clone_size: .
v_call: TRBV27
d_call: TRBD1
j_call: TRBJ1-2
cdr3_aa: CASSAWTGGYGYTF
cdr3_nt: TGTGCCAGCAGTGCCTGGACAGGGGGCTATGGCTACACCTTC

clone_size: .
v_call: TRBV25-1
d_call: TRBD1
j_call: TRBJ2-7
cdr3_aa: CASSESAGQGAKVQYF
cdr3_nt: TGTGCCAGCAGTGAGTCCGCGGGACAGGGGGCAAAGGTGCAGTACTTC

clone_size: .
v_call: TRBV23-1
d_call: .
j_call: TRBJ2-1
cdr3_aa: CASSQAVEAFPERFF
cdr3_nt: TGCGCCAGCAGTCAAGCGGTGGAGGCCTTCCCGGAACGGTTCTTC

clone_size: .
v_call: TRBV2
d_call: .
j_call: TRBJ1-2
cdr3_aa: CASSERRTYGYTF
cdr3_nt: TGTGCCAGCAGTGAACGCAGGACCTATGGCTACACCTTC

clone_size: .
v_call: TRBV19
d_call: TRBD1
j_call: TRBJ1-5
cdr3_aa: CASSTSQGEGNQPQHF
cdr3_nt: TGTGCCAGTAGTACTTCCCAGGGGGAAGGCAATCAGCCCCAGCATTTT

clone_size: .
v_call: TRBV11-2
d_call: .
j_call: TRBJ1-2
cdr3_aa: CASSFRNYGYTF
cdr3_nt: TGTGCCAGCAGTTTTAGGAACTATGGCTACACCTTC

clone_size: .
v_call: TRBV19
d_call: TRBD1
j_call: TRBJ1-1
cdr3_aa: CASSIVAGQGRTEAFF
cdr3_nt: TGTGCCAGTAGTATAGTTGCTGGACAGGGCAGGACTGAAGCTTTCTTT

clone_size: few
v_call: TRBV6-1
d_call: .
j_call: TRBJ1-5
cdr3_aa: CASSVEGDQPQHF
cdr3_nt: TGTGCCAGCAGTGTGGAGGGGGATCAGCCCCAGCATTTT